The 14 T cell receptor beta chains below come from one sample, sequenced in a study of T-cell memory formation after mild COVID-19 listed by TCRdb under 2021. The library came from 5' RACE. The sequencing machine was an Illumina NovaSeq 6000. Starting from the raw public reads, TCRdb applied fastp trimming at Q25, assembled clones with MiXCR and retained in-frame beta chains. Rows are combined by CDR3 protein, so each entry shows the most common genes and DNA. The sample table holds over 400,000 distinct CDR3 sequences, of which 20% to 30% were seen once. The ten largest clonotypes hold about an eighth of the sample. The sample comprised PBMCs or a T cell subset sorted from them (not recorded which). The receptors originated from an adult woman who had mild COVID-19 (a few samples of this study predate the infection). The sample titles of this study are shuffled in the database, so cell type and time point are left out; the donor was told from shared clones.

The chain is built from TRBV23-1 and TRBJ2-1; possible D gene TRBD1, 5 bases. TRBV23-1 has ORF status, its function being uncertain. V shed 4 bases and J shed 0 bases, with 16 bases lying between them. The CDR3 covers 17 residues. The CDR3 loop is CASSRQLERCSYNEQFF. As DNA, the CDR3 is TGCGCCAGCAGTCGACAGCTAGAACGGTGCTCCTACAATGAGCAGTTCTTC.

The chain joins TRBV3-1 to TRBJ2-1; maybe TRBD2 (5 bases). Germline V gives CDR1 LGHDT, CDR2 YNNKEL (reference sequence). V was cut by 1 base and J by 6 bases, with 16 bases left in between. The CDR3 spans 16 residues. The CDR3 DNA sequence: TGTGCCAGCAGCCAAGTAGCACTAGAGTTGGGCAATGAGCAGTTCTTC. This translates into CASSQVALELGNEQFF.

In its sample, this clonotype was seen a few times. This chain uses TRBV29-1 with TRBJ2-1; D gene unclear. Deletions cut 3 bases from V and 4 bases from J, with 10 bases between. This CDR3 is 13 amino acids long. The germline gives CDR1 SQVTM, CDR2 ANQGSEA. Here the CDR3 reads CSVEAMGYNEQFF. CDR3 in DNA: TGCAGCGTTGAGGCTATGGGTTACAATGAGCAGTTCTTC.

The V gene is TRBV5-1, the J gene TRBJ1-1, with D possibly matching TRBD1 (5 bases). Germline V gene data show CDR1 as SGHRS and CDR2 as YFSETQ. Trimming took 4 bases from V and 5 from J, leaving 18 bases between them. This CDR3 contains 15 residues. The CDR3 region is CASSASDSSLTEAFF. In DNA form, the CDR3 reads TGCGCCAGCAGCGCGAGTGACAGTTCCTTAACTGAAGCTTTCTTT.

This clonotype was seen a handful of times. The chain has TRBV7-2 and TRBJ2-1; D is unresolved. V was clipped by 5 bases and J by 5 bases, with 16 bases between them. The CDR3 has 15 amino acids. Germline lookup yields CDR1 SGHTA and CDR2 FQGNSA. The CDR3 region has the DNA TGTGCCAGCAGCCCAGCCCCCCAGGAGAACAATGAGCAGTTCTTC. Translation: CASSPAPQENNEQFF.

The sample holds a few counts of this clonotype. The rearrangement joins TRBV4-2 to TRBJ1-2; maybe TRBD1 (5 bases). CDR1 LGHNA and CDR2 YNFKEQ come from the germline V gene. This CDR3 spans 16 amino acids. Between the trimmed V and J ends, which lost 1 base and 3 bases, there was a span of 15 bases. This CDR3 is CASSQGDRLIDYGYTF. The CDR3, as DNA: TGTGCCAGCAGCCAAGGTGACAGATTAATAGACTATGGCTACACCTTC.

The chain couples TRBV6-2 or TRBV6-3 to TRBJ2-4, with 7 bases identical to TRBD2. CDR1 MNHEY and CDR2 SVGEGT come from the germline V gene. V lost 6 bases, J lost 2 bases, and 10 bases stayed unmatched. The CDR3 is made up of 16 amino acids. The CDR3 bases are TGTGCCAGCAGAACTAGCCCGGGAGGCTCCAAAAACATTCAGTACTTC. Its translation: CASRTSPGGSKNIQYF.

The chain has TRBV5-5 and TRBJ2-7; TRBD2 agrees at 8 bases. The CDR3 is 17 amino acids. V lost 4 bases to trimming and J lost 4 bases; unmatched junction nucleotides: 16. CDR1 is SGHKS, CDR2 YYEKEE, per germline (reference sequence). CDR3 bases: TGTGCCAGCAGCCCGTTCCTAGCTCCGGGAGGGGAGTACGAGCAGTACTTC. It translates to CASSPFLAPGGEYEQYF.

The chain recombines TRBV12-3 or TRBV12-4 with TRBJ1-5, with 9 bases identical to TRBD1. The V segment lost 5 bases and the J segment 5 bases; nucleotides outside the gene matches: 7. The CDR3 consists of 15 residues. CDR3 DNA: TGTGCCAGCAGTAAGGGACAGGGTTTGGATCAGCCCCAGCATTTT. Protein sequence: CASSKGQGLDQPQHF.

The chain recombines TRBV20-1 with TRBJ1-1, with D uncertain. Looked up from germline, CDR1 is DFQATT and CDR2 is SNEGSKA (reference sequence). V lost 5 bases and J lost 1, with 29 bases in between. The CDR3 loop spans 19 amino acids. The CDR3 DNA sequence: TGCAGTGCTGGCACTGCGGGGATTATTCAGACTGAAAGGAACACTGAAGCTTTCTTT. Its translation is CSAGTAGIIQTERNTEAFF.

This clonotype was picked up many times. The V call is TRBV6-1, the J call TRBJ2-1, with D possibly being TRBD1 (5 bases). The length of the CDR3 is 13 residues. V was pared by 7 bases and J by 5 bases, with 12 bases between. The germline CDR1 and CDR2 sequences are MNHNS and SASEGT. CDR3 region: CASTKGPDNEQFF. The CDR3 DNA sequence: TGTGCCAGCACTAAGGGGCCGGACAATGAGCAGTTCTTC.

This clonotype was seen a handful of times. The V call is TRBV5-1, the J call TRBJ2-4, with TRBD1 identical over 7 bases. The V and J ends lost 4 bases and 0 bases, in that order; junction bases with no gene match: 10. The V gene's germline CDR1 is SGHRS and CDR2 YFSETQ. The CDR3 is 17 residues long. The chain's CDR3 is CASSVSRDRLAKNIQYF. Written as DNA, the CDR3 is TGCGCCAGCAGCGTGTCCCGGGACAGATTAGCCAAAAACATTCAGTACTTC.

V gene TRBV12-3 or TRBV12-4 combines with J gene TRBJ2-7; perhaps D is TRBD1 or TRBD2 (5 bases each). The CDR3 totals 12 residues. Trimming pared 5 bases from V and 6 bases from J, leaving 11 bases between. For the CDR3, the DNA is TGTGCCAGCAGTCCTCGAGGGACCGAGCAGTACTTC. Translated, it gives CASSPRGTEQYF.

This chain links TRBV12-3 or TRBV12-4 with TRBJ1-1; 10 bases agree with TRBD1. V lost 4 bases to trimming and J lost 0 bases; unmatched junction nucleotides: 8. This CDR3 region has 17 residues. The CDR3 coding sequence is TGTGCCAGCAGTTCCAAGACAGGGGGCTACATGAACACTGAAGCTTTCTTT. Translated: CASSSKTGGYMNTEAFF.